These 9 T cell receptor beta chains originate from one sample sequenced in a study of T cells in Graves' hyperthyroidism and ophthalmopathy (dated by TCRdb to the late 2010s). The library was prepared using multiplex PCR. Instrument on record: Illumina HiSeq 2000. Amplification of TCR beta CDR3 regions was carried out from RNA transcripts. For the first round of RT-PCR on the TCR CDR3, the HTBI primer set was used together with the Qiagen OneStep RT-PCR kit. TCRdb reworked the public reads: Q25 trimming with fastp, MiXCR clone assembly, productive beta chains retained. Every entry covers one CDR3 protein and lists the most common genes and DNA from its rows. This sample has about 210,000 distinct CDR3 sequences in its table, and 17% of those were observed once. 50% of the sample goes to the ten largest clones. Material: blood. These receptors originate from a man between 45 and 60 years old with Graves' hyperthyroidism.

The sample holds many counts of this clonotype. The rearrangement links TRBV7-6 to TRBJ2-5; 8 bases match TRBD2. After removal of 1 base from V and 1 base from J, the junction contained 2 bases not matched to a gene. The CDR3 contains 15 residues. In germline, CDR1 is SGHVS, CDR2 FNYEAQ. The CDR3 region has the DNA TGTGCCAGCAGCTTAGGGGGACTAGTCCAAGAGACCCAGTACTTC. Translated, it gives CASSLGGLVQETQYF. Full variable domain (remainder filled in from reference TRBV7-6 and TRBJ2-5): GAGVSQSPRYKVTKRGQDVALRCDPISGHVSLYWYRQALGQGPEFLTYFNYEAQQDKSGLPNDRFSAERPEGSISTLTIQRTEQRDSAMYRCASSLGGLVQETQYFGPGTRLLVL.

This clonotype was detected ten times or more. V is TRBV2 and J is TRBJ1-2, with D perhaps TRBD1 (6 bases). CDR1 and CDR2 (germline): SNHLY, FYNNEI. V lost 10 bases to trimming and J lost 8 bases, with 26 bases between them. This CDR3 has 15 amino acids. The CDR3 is CANTRGGAKAEGYTF. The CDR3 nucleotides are TGTGCCAACACCCGGGGGGGGGCCAAGGCGGAAGGCTACACCTTC.

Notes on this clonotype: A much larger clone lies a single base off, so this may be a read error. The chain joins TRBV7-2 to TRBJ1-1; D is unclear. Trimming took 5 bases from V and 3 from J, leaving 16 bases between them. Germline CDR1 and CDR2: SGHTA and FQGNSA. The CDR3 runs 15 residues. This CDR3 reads CASSPPGWRDTEAFF. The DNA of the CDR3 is TGTGCCAGCAGCCCCCCCGGGTGGAGGGACACTGAAGCTTTCTTT.

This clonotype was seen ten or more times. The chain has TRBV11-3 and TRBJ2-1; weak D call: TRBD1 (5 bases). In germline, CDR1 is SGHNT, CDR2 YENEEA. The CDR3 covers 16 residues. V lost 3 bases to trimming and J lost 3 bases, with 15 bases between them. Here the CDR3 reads CASSLGWGSNYNEQFF. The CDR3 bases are TGTGCCAGCAGCTTGGGATGGGGCAGTAACTACAATGAGCAGTTCTTC.

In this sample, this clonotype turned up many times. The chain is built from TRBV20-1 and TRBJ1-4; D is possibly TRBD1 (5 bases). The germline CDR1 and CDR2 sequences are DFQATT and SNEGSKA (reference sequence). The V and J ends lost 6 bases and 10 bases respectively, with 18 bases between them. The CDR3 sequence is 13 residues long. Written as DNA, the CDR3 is TGCAGTGCAAACGGACCTTTTGGGGCAAAACTGTTTTTT. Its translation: CSANGPFGAKLFF.

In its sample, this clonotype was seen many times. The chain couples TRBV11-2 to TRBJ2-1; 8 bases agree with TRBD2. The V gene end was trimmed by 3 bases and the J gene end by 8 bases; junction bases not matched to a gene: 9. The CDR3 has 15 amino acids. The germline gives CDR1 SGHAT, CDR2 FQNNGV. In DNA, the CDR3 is TGTGCCAGCAGCTTTGAGACTAGCGAGGAGTATGAGCAGTTCTTC. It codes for CASSFETSEEYEQFF.

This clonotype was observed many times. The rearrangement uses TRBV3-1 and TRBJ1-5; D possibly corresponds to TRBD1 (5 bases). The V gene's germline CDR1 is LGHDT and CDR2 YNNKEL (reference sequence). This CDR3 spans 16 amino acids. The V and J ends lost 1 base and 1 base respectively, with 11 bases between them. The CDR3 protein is CASSQGGWGSNQPQHF. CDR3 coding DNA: TGTGCCAGCAGCCAAGGAGGGTGGGGGAGCAATCAGCCCCAGCATTTT.

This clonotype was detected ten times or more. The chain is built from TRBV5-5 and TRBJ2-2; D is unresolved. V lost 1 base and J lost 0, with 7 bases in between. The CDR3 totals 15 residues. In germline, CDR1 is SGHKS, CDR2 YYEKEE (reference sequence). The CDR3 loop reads CASSLLPANTGELFF. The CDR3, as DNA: TGTGCCAGCAGCTTGTTACCCGCGAACACCGGGGAGCTGTTTTTT. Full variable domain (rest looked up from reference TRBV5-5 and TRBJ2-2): DAGVTQSPTHLIKTRGQQVTLRCSPISGHKSVSWYQQVLGQGPQFIFQYYEKEERGRGNFPDRFSARQFPNYSSELNVNALLLGDSALYLCASSLLPANTGELFFGEGSRLTVL.

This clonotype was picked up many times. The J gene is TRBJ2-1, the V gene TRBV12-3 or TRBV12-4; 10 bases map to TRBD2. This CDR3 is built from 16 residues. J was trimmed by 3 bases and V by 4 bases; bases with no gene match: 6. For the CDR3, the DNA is TGTGCCAGCAGTTCGCCTAGCGGGAGAATCTACAATGAGCAGTTCTTC. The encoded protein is CASSSPSGRIYNEQFF.